Listed below are T cell receptor beta chains from one sample, sequenced in a study of blood T cell repertoires in COVID-19. This table comes from immunoSEQ multiplex PCR, and its TCRdb copy is limited to in-frame clones, with some not included. The table has about 400,000 clones, 88% seen once. Sequencing was done on a sample of PBMCs or T cells enriched from blood (not recorded which). These receptors all stem from a woman aged 25 to 39 with acute COVID-19. CDR3s include the opening cysteine and the closing phenylalanine or tryptophan. Each record gives: V gene, clone size, CDR3 length, J gene, D gene, CDR3 protein, CDR3 DNA. The D gene is left open where the match is weak. Only part of the rows carry a size: once, few, many, or a class if the clone is expanded.

>TRBV5-1|.|16|TRBJ1-2|TRBD1
CASSLLHSGTEYGYTF
TGCGCCAGCAGCTTGCTCCATTCCGGGACAGAATATGGCTACACCTTC
>TRBV2|.|14|TRBJ2-1|TRBD1
CAVRTRGLYNEQFF
TGTGCCGTCAGAACAAGGGGGCTCTACAATGAGCAGTTCTTC
>TRBV4-3|.|14|TRBJ1-1|TRBD1
CASSQGGGGTEAFF
TGCGCCAGCAGCCAAGGAGGGGGCGGCACTGAAGCTTTCTTT
>TRBV7-9|.|13|TRBJ2-7|.
CASSLGVSYEQYF
TGTGCCAGCAGCTTAGGCGTTTCCTACGAGCAGTACTTC
>TRBV6-5|.|13|TRBJ2-7|.
CASRGTKSYEQYF
TGTGCCAGCAGAGGCACTAAGTCCTACGAGCAGTACTTC
>TRBV6-6|.|16|TRBJ1-2|.
CASSYHPTDPNYGYTF
TGTGCCAGCAGTTACCACCCGACAGATCCAAACTATGGCTACACCTTC
>TRBV5-3|.|14|TRBJ1-3|.
CARSLLGHGNTIYF
TGTGCCAGAAGCTTGCTGGGGCATGGAAACACCATATATTTT
>TRBV6-5|once|15|TRBJ2-7|.
CASSSHGQGSYEQYF
TGTGCCAGCAGCTCCCACGGGCAGGGCTCCTACGAGCAGTACTTC
>TRBV10-2|.|17|TRBJ1-5|.
CASSESTGGPGHQPQHF
TGCGCCAGCAGTGAGTCGACGGGAGGACCTGGGCATCAGCCCCAGCATTTT
>TRBV7-8|few|14|TRBJ1-1|.
CASSLVGAGTEAFF
TGTGCCAGCAGCTTAGTGGGGGCCGGCACTGAAGCTTTCTTT
>TRBV5-1|.|14|TRBJ2-7|.
CASSLFGGDYEQYF
TGCGCCAGCAGCTTGTTTGGGGGCGATTACGAGCAGTACTTC
>TRBV18|few|14|TRBJ1-2|.
CASSPDSVNYGYTF
TGTGCCAGCTCACCGGACAGCGTAAACTATGGCTACACCTTC
>TRBV11-2|.|12|TRBJ2-1|.
CASSLEQLEQFF
TGTGCCAGCAGCTTAGAACAGCTTGAGCAGTTCTTC
>TRBV5-1|.|16|TRBJ2-3|.
CASSLNPADRTDTQYF
TGCGCCAGCAGCTTGAATCCAGCGGATCGCACAGATACGCAGTATTTT
>TRBV30|.|15|TRBJ1-4|.
CAWSSWTVTDEKLFF
TGTGCCTGGAGTAGCTGGACAGTAACTGATGAAAAACTGTTTTTT
>TRBV13|.|14|TRBJ2-2|.
CASSPQGMGGELFF
TGTGCCAGCAGCCCACAGGGCATGGGCGGGGAGCTGTTTTTT
>TRBV7-8|.|15|TRBJ1-2|.
CASSLRGVGNYGYTF
TGTGCCAGCAGCCTCCGGGGGGTGGGGAACTATGGCTACACCTTC
>TRBV18|.|15|TRBJ1-1|TRBD1
CASSPGQARLTEAFF
TGTGCCAGCTCACCCGGACAGGCTAGACTCACTGAAGCTTTCTTT
>TRBV19|once|13|TRBJ2-7|.
CASSVGGSYEQYF
TGTGCCAGTAGCGTAGGCGGCTCCTACGAGCAGTACTTC
>TRBV27|.|17|TRBJ1-6|TRBD1
CASSARQGAVKGSPLHF
TGTGCCAGCAGTGCTCGACAGGGGGCGGTTAAGGGTTCACCCCTCCACTTT
>TRBV30|.|19|TRBJ2-7|TRBD1
CAWRPRTDRDPLSSYEQYF
TGTGCCTGGAGGCCCCGAACGGACAGGGACCCTTTAAGCTCCTACGAGCAGTACTTC
>TRBV24-1|.|12|TRBJ1-5|.
CATRLWNQPQHF
TGTGCCACCCGACTTTGGAATCAGCCCCAGCATTTT
>TRBV18|.|15|TRBJ2-5|TRBD2
CASSPSGGKVETQYF
TGTGCCAGCTCACCGAGCGGGGGCAAAGTGGAGACCCAGTACTTC
>TRBV30|.|14|TRBJ2-7|.
CAWSLGQGLYEQYF
TGTGCCTGGAGTCTGGGGCAGGGGTTGTACGAGCAGTACTTC
>TRBV12-3/TRBV12-4|.|13|TRBJ1-2|.
CASSGGTLGGYTF
TGTGCCAGCAGTGGCGGGACCCTCGGAGGCTACACCTTC
>TRBV27|.|17|TRBJ1-6|.
CASSVKGTSAGRSPLHF
TGTGCCAGCAGTGTAAAGGGGACTTCAGCTGGGAGGTCACCCCTCCACTTT
>TRBV5-8|.|14|TRBJ1-4|.
CASSLGGEEEKLFF
TGTGCCAGCAGCTTGGGAGGGGAGGAAGAAAAACTGTTTTTT
>TRBV5-1|.|14|TRBJ2-7|TRBD1
CASSSGQGVHEQYF
TGCGCCAGCAGCTCCGGACAGGGCGTCCACGAGCAGTACTTC
>TRBV27|.|16|TRBJ1-1|.
CASSPGLGRGNTEAFF
TGTGCCAGCAGTCCGGGACTGGGACGGGGCAACACTGAAGCTTTCTTT
>TRBV6-6|.|12|TRBJ1-1|.
CASSSWNTEAFF
TGTGCCAGCAGTTCATGGAACACTGAAGCTTTCTTT
>TRBV18|.|12|TRBJ1-1|.
CASSHIGTEAFF
TGTGCCAGCTCACACATTGGCACTGAAGCTTTCTTT
>TRBV19|once|16|TRBJ2-7|.
CASTPGFGYSVDEQYF
TGTGCCAGTACCCCAGGCTTTGGATACAGTGTAGATGAGCAGTACTTC
>TRBV6-4|.|16|TRBJ1-3|TRBD1
CASSDRNRGGGSTIYF
TGTGCCAGCAGTGATCGGAACAGGGGGGGAGGAAGCACCATATATTTT
>TRBV27|.|12|TRBJ1-2|.
CASRVPGGGYTF
TGTGCCAGCAGGGTGCCGGGGGGAGGCTACACCTTC
>TRBV12-5|.|17|TRBJ1-2|.
CASGLGNRVTGNYGYTF
TGTGCTAGTGGTTTGGGTAACAGGGTTACCGGGAACTATGGCTACACCTTC
>TRBV5-1|.|14|TRBJ1-3|.
CASSNPGVGNTIYF
TGCGCCAGCAGCAACCCAGGGGTTGGAAACACCATATATTTT
>TRBV6-5|.|13|TRBJ2-7|.
CASSTRQSYEQYF
TGTGCCAGCAGTACTCGACAGTCCTACGAGCAGTACTTC
>TRBV30|.|12|TRBJ1-6|.
CAWRRTDSPLHF
TGTGCCTGGAGGAGGACAGATTCACCCCTCCACTTT
>TRBV6-5|.|14|TRBJ1-2|TRBD1
CASRSDRDGYGYTF
TGTGCCAGCAGATCAGACAGGGACGGCTATGGCTACACCTTC
>TRBV9|.|18|TRBJ2-1|TRBD2
CASSVGLAGGITYNEQFF
TGTGCCAGCAGCGTAGGACTAGCGGGGGGTATAACCTACAATGAGCAGTTCTTC
>TRBV10-2|.|13|TRBJ2-7|.
CASSASKTYEQYF
TGCGCCAGCAGTGCGAGCAAAACCTACGAGCAGTACTTC
>TRBV7-2|.|13|TRBJ2-7|TRBD2
CASSEGRAYEQYF
TGTGCCAGCAGCGAGGGGAGGGCCTACGAGCAGTACTTC
>TRBV30|.|15|TRBJ2-7|TRBD1
CAWRSITGDQYEQYF
TGTGCCTGGAGATCGATAACAGGGGATCAATACGAGCAGTACTTC
>TRBV5-1|once|16|TRBJ2-5|TRBD1
CASSLVGDRGQETQYF
TGCGCCAGCAGCTTGGTTGGCGACAGGGGGCAAGAGACCCAGTACTTC
>TRBV5-1|.|14|TRBJ1-2|.
CASSVEGVGYGYTF
TGCGCCAGCAGCGTGGAGGGGGTAGGCTATGGCTACACCTTC
>TRBV2|.|14|TRBJ1-1|TRBD1
CASRGQAMNTEAFF
TGTGCCAGCAGGGGACAGGCCATGAACACTGAAGCTTTCTTT
>TRBV3-1/TRBV3-2|.|18|TRBJ2-6|.
CASSPRTLQISGANVLTF
TGTGCCAGCAGCCCCCGGACATTACAGATTTCTGGGGCCAACGTCCTGACTTTC
>TRBV5-1|few|12|TRBJ2-7|.
CASSFPGGEQYF
TGCGCCAGCAGCTTCCCTGGGGGGGAGCAGTACTTC
>TRBV6-5|.|16|TRBJ2-1|TRBD1
CASSSGQGLYINEQFF
TGTGCCAGCAGTTCGGGACAGGGTCTTTATATCAATGAGCAGTTCTTC
>TRBV19|once|17|TRBJ1-2|.
CASTTIYDRTEGYGYTF
TGTGCCAGTACCACAATTTATGATCGGACAGAAGGATATGGCTACACCTTC
>TRBV4-1|.|16|TRBJ2-2|TRBD1
CASSQEPGQSTGELFF
TGCGCCAGCAGCCAAGAACCGGGACAGAGCACCGGGGAGCTGTTTTTT
>TRBV12-3/TRBV12-4|.|11|TRBJ2-5|.
CASRRGETQYF
TGTGCCAGCCGACGAGGGGAGACCCAGTACTTC
>TRBV28|.|14|TRBJ1-1|.
CASSSPGTYTEAFF
TGTGCCAGCAGTTCACCCGGGACTTACACTGAAGCTTTCTTT
>TRBV5-4|.|14|TRBJ1-2|.
CASSLLGDPNGYTF
TGTGCCAGCAGCTTGTTAGGGGATCCGAATGGCTACACCTTC
>TRBV5-1|.|16|TRBJ2-1|TRBD2
CASSSTSGGSRGEQFF
TGCGCCAGCAGCTCCACTAGCGGGGGGTCTCGGGGAGAGCAGTTCTTC
>TRBV18|.|16|TRBJ2-3|.
CASSPATSRGLDTQYF
TGTGCCAGCTCACCAGCCACTAGCCGGGGGTTGGATACGCAGTATTTT
>TRBV7-9|once|15|TRBJ2-3|.
CASSLSPLGTDTQYF
TGTGCCAGCAGCTTAAGCCCTCTAGGAACAGATACGCAGTATTTT
>TRBV3-1/TRBV3-2|few|14|TRBJ2-5|.
CASSQERVSETQYF
TGTGCCAGCAGCCAAGAGAGGGTGTCGGAGACCCAGTACTTC
>TRBV4-1|few|14|TRBJ2-7|TRBD1
CASSLGQGEREQYF
TGCGCCAGCAGCTTGGGACAGGGGGAGAGGGAGCAGTACTTC
>TRBV5-8|.|16|TRBJ2-3|TRBD2
CASSFTGTSGTDTQYF
TGTGCCAGCAGCTTTACCGGGACTAGCGGGACAGATACGCAGTATTTT